One sample yielded the 18 T cell receptor beta chains listed below, sequenced in a study of technical replicates of blood from a few donors. Assay: immunoSEQ multiplex PCR; the TCRdb copy retains only in-frame clones and omits some. The sample includes 90,000 to 100,000 clones, approximately 95% of them seen just once. The sample comprised T cells isolated from PBMCs. The receptor source for this set is a human donor in good health.

This sequence joins TRBV10-3 and TRBJ2-5, with TRBD1 matching 8 bases. The CDR3 has 14 amino acids. Germline V gene lookup returns CDR1 ENHRY and CDR2 SYGVKD. The V and J ends lost 6 bases and 4 bases, in that order; junction bases with no gene match: 7. Here the CDR3 reads CAIRRDRLGETQYF. The CDR3 nucleotides are TGTGCCATCAGGAGGGACAGGCTTGGAGAGACCCAGTACTTC.

CDR3 amino acids: CASSSGRGAADTQYF. Written as DNA, the CDR3 is TGCGCCAGCAGCTCAGGCAGGGGCGCGGCAGATACGCAGTATTTT. The chain carries TRBV5-1 and TRBJ2-3; D possibly corresponds to TRBD1 (6 bases). CDR1 is SGHRS and CDR2 is YFSETQ in the germline V gene. CDR3 length: 15 residues. V was shortened by 3 bases and J by 4 bases, with 15 bases between the two germline ends.

The chain carries TRBV12-5 and TRBJ2-1, with 11 bases identical to TRBD2. Germline values: CDR1 LGHNT, CDR2 FRNRAP. V shed 6 bases, J shed 6 bases, and the junction held 10 bases outside the gene matches. The CDR3 contains 16 residues. The CDR3 sequence is CASGRPLAGGFNEQFF. As DNA, the CDR3 is TGTGCTAGTGGCCGTCCCTTAGCGGGAGGGTTCAATGAGCAGTTCTTC.

The J gene is TRBJ2-1, the V gene TRBV21-1; TRBD2, the table's D call, was not compared with the DNA. TRBV21-1 is recorded as a pseudogene. The CDR3 is made up of 12 amino acids. CDR3 amino acids: CASSDRESEQFF. The DNA of the CDR3 is TGTGCCAGCAGCGATAGAGAAAGTGAGCAGTTCTTC.

This rearrangement joins TRBV5-1 to TRBJ2-7, with 7 positions matching TRBD1. The CDR3 loop spans 16 amino acids. V shed 4 bases, J shed 0 bases, and the junction held 10 bases outside the gene matches. Germline assignment: CDR1 SGHRS and CDR2 YFSETQ. The CDR3 loop reads CASSLLPGQSSYEQYF. In DNA form, the CDR3 reads TGCGCCAGCAGCCTATTGCCGGGACAGAGCTCCTACGAGCAGTACTTC.

The chain carries TRBV29-1 and TRBJ2-3; the match to TRBD1 covers 12 bases. The CDR3 is 14 residues long. The V gene's germline CDR1 is SQVTM and CDR2 ANQGSEA. V gave up 3 bases and J gave up 3 bases; unmatched junction bases: 1. The CDR3 DNA reads TGCAGCGTTGAGGGACAGGGGGCTACAGATACGCAGTATTTT. It codes for CSVEGQGATDTQYF.

This chain connects TRBV6-1 to TRBJ1-5, with 9 bases aligning to TRBD1. The CDR3 runs to 18 residues. Trimming took 2 bases from V and 1 from J; bases not matched to a gene: 9. Germline CDR1 is MNHNS and CDR2 is SASEGT. CDR3 bases: TGTGCCAGCAGTGAACTGGACAGGGGTATAGTAAGCAATCAGCCCCAGCATTTT. It is translated as CASSELDRGIVSNQPQHF.

V and J are TRBV18 and TRBJ1-1; D call uncertain. CDR3 length equals 13 residues. Germline CDR1 KGHSH, CDR2 LQKENI. V shed 3 bases and J shed 4 bases, with 9 bases lying between them. Written as DNA, the CDR3 is TGTGCCAGCTCACCCGCAGGCATCACTGAAGCTTTCTTT. Protein sequence: CASSPAGITEAFF. Variable domain in full (rest from reference TRBV18 and TRBJ1-1): NAGVMQNPRHLVRRRGQEARLRCSPMKGHSHVYWYRQLPEEGLKFMVYLQKENIIDESGMPKERFSAEFPKEGPSILRIQQVVRGDSAAYFCASSPAGITEAFFGQGTRLTVV.

This clone occurred once. V gene TRBV12-5 combines with J gene TRBJ2-1, with D maybe TRBD1 (5 bases). Germline V gives CDR1 LGHNT, CDR2 FRNRAP. V lost 7 bases and J lost 9, with 25 bases in between. This CDR3 is 16 amino acids long. The CDR3 is CASAPSGSRVSGEQFF. CDR3 DNA sequence: TGTGCTAGTGCCCCCTCTGGTTCCAGGGTAAGTGGTGAGCAGTTCTTC.

The chain recombines TRBV9 with TRBJ1-5; maybe TRBD1 (6 bases). Germline CDR1 reads SGDLS; CDR2 reads YYNGEE. Trimming shortened V by 3 bases and J by 0 bases, and 10 bases separated the two germline ends. This CDR3 comprises 15 residues. DNA for the CDR3: TGTGCCAGCAGCGCCAGGGGATATAGCAATCAGCCCCAGCATTTT. Translation gives CASSARGYSNQPQHF.

This chain uses TRBV5-6 with TRBJ2-5; TRBD2 matches 8 bases. The V segment lost 3 bases and the J segment 1 base; nucleotides outside the gene matches: 5. The germline V gene has CDR1 SGHDT and CDR2 YYEEEE. This CDR3 region has 15 residues. Here the CDR3 reads CASSSTGLAQETQYF. DNA for the CDR3: TGTGCCAGCAGCTCGACTGGACTAGCCCAAGAGACCCAGTACTTC.

The count of this clone is one. The CDR3 region has the DNA TGTGCCAGCAGCTTACGGGTCGTGACTAGCGGGAGTATGAATGAGCAGTTCTTC. This sequence encodes CASSLRVVTSGSMNEQFF. The genes are TRBV7-9 and TRBJ2-1; 12 positions match TRBD2. CDR1 is SEHNR and CDR2 is FQNEAQ in the germline V gene (reference sequence). This CDR3 has 18 amino acids. V trimming: 2 bases; J trimming: 7 bases; junction bases outside the gene matches: 12.

V is TRBV19 and J is TRBJ2-1; TRBD1 agrees at 9 bases. CDR3 size: 15 residues. The J segment lost 7 bases and the V segment lost 5 bases, leaving 9 bases of the junction unmatched. Looked up from germline, CDR1 is LNHDA and CDR2 is SQIVND (reference sequence). This CDR3 is CASSGGQGRRNEQFF. The CDR3 DNA sequence: TGTGCCAGTAGTGGGGGACAGGGAAGACGGAATGAGCAGTTCTTC.

The chain links TRBV9 to TRBJ2-1, with 8 bases lining up with TRBD2. V shed 2 bases, J shed 3 bases, and the junction held 7 bases outside the gene matches. Germline CDR1 reads SGDLS; CDR2 reads YYNGEE. This CDR3 is built from 16 residues. In DNA form, the CDR3 reads TGTGCCAGCAGCGTGTCATCGGGGGGGTTCTACAATGAGCAGTTCTTC. Amino acids: CASSVSSGGFYNEQFF.

The CDR3 region has the DNA TGTGCCAGCAGCGGCTGGACAGGGGACTCCTATGGCTACACCTTC. Protein sequence: CASSGWTGDSYGYTF. The chain combines TRBV9 with TRBJ1-2, with 9 bases that match TRBD1. The CDR3 consists of 15 residues. CDR1 is SGDLS and CDR2 is YYNGEE in the germline V gene. V lost 3 bases, J lost 4 bases, and 7 bases stayed unmatched.

This clone was counted once. This sequence joins TRBV19 and TRBJ1-5; TRBD1 might be the D (6 bases). Germline V gene lookup returns CDR1 LNHDA and CDR2 SQIVND (reference sequence). Between the trimmed V and J ends, which lost 3 bases and 5 bases, there was a span of 11 bases. The CDR3 is 14 amino acids. CDR3 in DNA: TGTGCCAGTAGTATTTCAGGGGAAGATCAGCCCCAGCATTTT. Encoded protein: CASSISGEDQPQHF. Variable domain in full (rest from reference TRBV19 and TRBJ1-5): DGGITQSPKYLFRKEGQNVTLSCEQNLNHDAMYWYRQDPGQGLRLIYYSQIVNDFQKGDIAEGYSVSREKKESFPLTVTSAQKNPTAFYLCASSISGEDQPQHFGDGTRLSIL.

CDR3 amino acids: CASSVVSDPGNEQFF. CDR3 DNA: TGTGCCAGCAGCGTAGTTAGCGACCCGGGGAATGAGCAGTTCTTC. The chain joins TRBV9 to TRBJ2-1; D is perhaps TRBD2 (5 bases). CDR3 length: 15 residues. The ends were cut back, 0 bases at V and 7 bases at J, with 14 bases in the middle. Germline V lookup: CDR1 SGDLS, CDR2 YYNGEE.

This clone was counted once. The chain is built from TRBV7-9 and TRBJ1-5; possibly TRBD1 for D (6 bases). Trimming pared 5 bases from V and 2 bases from J, leaving 19 bases between. The CDR3 length is 17 residues. Germline CDR1 is SEHNR and CDR2 is FQNEAQ (reference sequence). The CDR3 reads CASSPQGSPLGNQPQHF. CDR3 DNA sequence: TGTGCCAGCAGCCCCCAGGGGAGCCCTTTGGGCAATCAGCCCCAGCATTTT. The variable domain in full, with the rest retrieved from reference TRBV7-9 and TRBJ1-5, is DTGVSQNPRHKITKRGQNVTFRCDPISEHNRLYWYRQTLGQGPEFLTYFQNEAQLEKSRLLSDRFSAERPKGSFSTLEIQRTEQGDSAMYLCASSPQGSPLGNQPQHFGDGTRLSIL.